This TCR beta chain was captured in a study of Ad26.COV2.S vaccination and SARS-CoV-2 variants. Only in-frame clones appear in the TCRdb table, and some are missing; sequencing was by immunoSEQ multiplex PCR. The data contain 300,000 to 400,000 clones, about 86% of them seen just once; the ten biggest clones take up about 10%. Germline CDR1 reads SQVTM; CDR2 reads ANQGSEA. V lost 7 bases, J lost 8 bases, and 8 bases lay in between. The CDR3 is 10 residues long. The sample's treatment: 19 received Ad26.COV2.S at low or high dose, single or two shots; 5 received placebo; per-sample allocation not given. At day 63 after the first vaccine or placebo injection, samples were drawn.

This sequence originates from a person between 18 and 65 years old who received the Ad26.COV2.S COVID-19 vaccine or a placebo. The V call is TRBV29-1, the J call TRBJ1-4; the D is unclear. This sample comprised peripheral blood, obtained in a trial of Ad26.COV2.S vaccine versus placebo. The CDR3 DNA is TGCAGCGGCGGGTCGGAAAAACTGTTTTTT. This gives the protein CSGGSEKLFF.